The T cell receptor (beta chain) under discussion was sequenced for a study of T cell responses to AZD1222 COVID-19 vaccine. Note on this clone: Antigen: not known.

V lost 0 bases, J lost 13 bases, and 9 bases stayed unmatched. The CDR3 length is 14 residues. CDR1 and CDR2 (germline): WSHSY, SAAADI. Study results and caveats: Reportedly, close to half of spike-specific TCRs are directed against unmutated variant regions.

Profiled with immunoSEQ multiplex PCR; TCRdb holds only in-frame clones, not every one. The sample carries about 73,000 clones, approximately 88% recorded once. The genes are TRBV10-2 and TRBJ1-2; 9 bases fit TRBD1. This receptor was taken from an adult in good health. The input for sequencing was peripheral blood, taken on day 0 of AZD1222 vaccination. This CDR3 is CASSESQDRGLGTF. The CDR3 DNA follows: TGCGCCAGCAGTGAGTCACAGGACAGGGGACTAGGCACCTTC.